This T cell receptor (beta chain) was captured by sequencing in a study of long-term antiretroviral therapy in people with HIV. Runs used v3.0 of the immunoSEQ assay and were done at survey level. This table comes from immunoSEQ multiplex PCR, and its TCRdb copy is limited to in-frame clones, with some not included. Of about 20,000 clones detected, 70% to 90% appear once; the ten largest clones hold 4% to 5%. V lost 6 bases and J lost 2, with 11 bases in between. Germline V gene sequence: CDR1 SQVTM, CDR2 ANQGSEA. This CDR3 contains 13 residues. Sequenced material: unsorted PBMCs, taken 1.3 years after starting antiretroviral therapy. The chain has TRBV29-1 and TRBJ1-5; perhaps TRBD1 as D (5 bases). This clonotype originated in a man aged 55-75 years with HIV. The CDR3, as DNA: TGCAGCGTGGGAGACAGTCGCAATCAGCCCCAGCATTTT. Protein product: CSVGDSRNQPQHF.